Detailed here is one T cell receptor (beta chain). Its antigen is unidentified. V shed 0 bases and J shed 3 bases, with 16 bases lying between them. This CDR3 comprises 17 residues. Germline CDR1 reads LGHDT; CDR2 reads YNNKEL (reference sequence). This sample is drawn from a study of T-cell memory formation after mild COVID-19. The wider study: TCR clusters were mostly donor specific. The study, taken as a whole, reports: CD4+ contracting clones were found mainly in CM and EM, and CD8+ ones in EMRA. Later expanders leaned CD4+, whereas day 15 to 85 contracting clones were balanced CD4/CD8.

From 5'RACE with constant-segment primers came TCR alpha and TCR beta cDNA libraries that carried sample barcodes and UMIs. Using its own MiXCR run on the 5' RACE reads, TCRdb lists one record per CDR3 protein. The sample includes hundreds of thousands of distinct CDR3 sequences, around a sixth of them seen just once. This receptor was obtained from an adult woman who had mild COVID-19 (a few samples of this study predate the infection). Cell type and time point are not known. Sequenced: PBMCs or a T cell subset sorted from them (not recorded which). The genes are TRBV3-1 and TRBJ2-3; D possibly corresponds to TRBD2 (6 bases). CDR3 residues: CASSQDKRLALTDTQYF. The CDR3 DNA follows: TGTGCCAGCAGCCAAGATAAGCGGCTAGCGTTGACAGATACGCAGTATTTT.